This entry lists 16 T cell receptor beta chains sequenced from one sample in a study of cytomegalovirus exposure and HLA in healthy donors. TCRdb's table, derived via immunoSEQ multiplex PCR, lists solely in-frame clones and lacks some. This sample has about 76,000 clones, with approximately 95% found just once. Sequences were obtained from PBMCs. The receptors come from a man aged 18 to 30 in good health and CMV-seropositive.

This chain joins TRBV21-1 and TRBJ1-1; TRBD1 reflects the table's D call only, with no check against the DNA. TRBV21-1 is marked as a pseudogene. This CDR3 has 15 residues. The CDR3 protein is CASSRTGGMNTEAFF. The CDR3 DNA reads TGTGCCAGCAGCAGGACAGGGGGCATGAACACTGAAGCTTTCTTT.

This clone was observed a single time. The chain recombines TRBV5-1 with TRBJ2-3; D not resolved. CDR1 and CDR2 (germline): SGHRS, YFSETQ. The V end was cut by 0 bases, the J end by 0 bases, with 11 bases between. CDR3 length: 16 residues. The CDR3: CASSLGAISSTDTQYF. DNA for the CDR3: TGCGCCAGCAGCTTGGGGGCAATCTCCAGCACAGATACGCAGTATTTT.

The V gene is TRBV30, the J gene TRBJ2-6; 11 nucleotides agree with TRBD1. Trimming removed 2 bases from V and 0 bases from J; junction bases left unmatched: 3. This CDR3 has 17 residues. The germline gives CDR1 GTSNPN, CDR2 SVGIG (reference sequence). The chain's CDR3 is CAWSRTGGFSGANVLTF. CDR3 bases: TGTGCCTGGAGTAGGACAGGGGGCTTCTCTGGGGCCAACGTCCTGACTTTC.

The rearrangement joins TRBV2 to TRBJ2-1; tentative D call: TRBD2 (6 bases). The germline gives CDR1 SNHLY, CDR2 FYNNEI. V lost 4 bases and J lost 14, with 12 bases in between. The CDR3 totals 11 residues. CDR3 loop: CASSARGWEFF. Written as DNA, the CDR3 is TGTGCCAGCAGTGCCCGGGGGTGGGAGTTCTTC.

The chain couples TRBV6-5 to TRBJ2-7, with D uncertain. The V gene lost 6 bases and the J gene lost 0 bases, with 15 bases spanning the gap. The germline gives CDR1 MNHEY, CDR2 SVGAGI. This CDR3 comprises 15 residues. The CDR3 is CASRVEAAGSYEQYF. The DNA of the CDR3 is TGTGCCAGCAGGGTAGAGGCCGCCGGCTCCTACGAGCAGTACTTC.

The J gene is TRBJ1-4, the V gene TRBV5-4; the match to TRBD1 covers 10 bases. The J segment lost 9 bases and the V segment lost 4 bases, leaving 9 bases of the junction unmatched. CDR1 and CDR2 from the germline V gene are SGHNT and YYREEE (reference sequence). This CDR3 has 15 residues. The CDR3 loop is CASSEGQGGGQKLFF. The CDR3 bases are TGTGCCAGCAGCGAAGGACAGGGGGGTGGGCAAAAACTGTTTTTT.

The V gene is TRBV6-1, the J gene TRBJ2-3; 8 bases map to TRBD2. The V and J ends lost 4 bases and 4 bases, in that order; junction bases with no gene match: 1. Germline CDR1 and CDR2: MNHNS and SASEGT. The CDR3 sequence is 13 residues long. CDR3 sequence (DNA): TGTGCCAGCAGTGTGCGGGAGGCAGATACGCAGTATTTT. Translating gives CASSVREADTQYF.

This clone has only one observation. The chain has TRBV25-1 and TRBJ2-1; 8 bases agree with TRBD2. The CDR3 totals 15 residues. Germline V CDR1 and CDR2: MGHDK, SYGVNS. Trimming removed 3 bases from V and 4 bases from J; junction bases left unmatched: 5. The CDR3 DNA is TGTGCCAGCAGTGAGAGTCTAGCGGGTTACAATGAGCAGTTCTTC. Protein: CASSESLAGYNEQFF.

The chain couples TRBV7-9 to TRBJ1-5; D gene ambiguous. Per germline, CDR1 SEHNR and CDR2 FQNEAQ (reference sequence). V lost 6 bases to trimming and J lost 5 bases, with 8 bases between them. CDR3 size: 12 residues. The CDR3 DNA reads as TGTGCCAGCAGTCATGTAGATCAGCCCCAGCATTTT. Translation: CASSHVDQPQHF.

The V gene is TRBV18, the J gene TRBJ1-5; 8 bases are shared with TRBD1. CDR1 is KGHSH and CDR2 is LQKENI in the germline V gene. V gave up 7 bases and J gave up 4 bases; unmatched junction bases: 3. This CDR3 region has 13 residues. The CDR3 nucleotides read TGTGCCAGCTTAGGGACAGGTAATCAGCCCCAGCATTTT. This gives the protein CASLGTGNQPQHF.

V usage is TRBV5-1 and J usage is TRBJ2-5, with a tentative D call TRBD2 (5 bases). Trimming shortened V by 5 bases and J by 4 bases, and 12 bases separated the two germline ends. The CDR3 has 13 amino acids. Germline V gene sequence: CDR1 SGHRS, CDR2 YFSETQ. CDR3 residues: CASSTRDSETQYF. CDR3 sequence (DNA): TGCGCCAGCAGTACGAGGGATTCAGAGACCCAGTACTTC.

The chain employs TRBV27 and TRBJ2-2; TRBD2 matches at 12 bases. Germline V lookup: CDR1 MNHEY, CDR2 SMNVEV (reference sequence). The CDR3 length is 16 residues. V shed 11 bases, J shed 3 bases, and the junction held 10 bases outside the gene matches. CDR3 nucleotides: TGTGCCTCTTGGGGGGGACTAGCGGGCGACACCGGGGAGCTGTTTTTT. Amino acid sequence: CASWGGLAGDTGELFF.

This clone was seen once. At one of its ends the junction is not consistent with the germline gene, which may arise from a read error. The rearrangement uses TRBV4-1 and TRBJ2-5, with TRBD1 identical over 9 bases. This CDR3 has 15 amino acids. Per germline, CDR1 MGHRA and CDR2 YSYEKL. For the CDR3, the DNA is TGCACCAGCAGCCTTGGGACAGGGATCGGAGAGACCCAGTACTTC. This translates into CTSSLGTGIGETQYF.

V usage is TRBV21-1 and J usage is TRBJ1-1. TRBV21-1 is classified as a pseudogene. This CDR3 has 14 residues. CDR3 bases: TGTGCCAGCAGCAACAGGGAGGGAAACACTGAAGCTTTCTTT. Protein sequence: CASSNREGNTEAFF.

This clone showed up just once. This chain connects TRBV5-6 to TRBJ2-7; 10 bases line up with TRBD1. V lost 0 bases and J lost 5; bases outside the gene matches: 5. This CDR3 is 15 amino acids long. Germline-derived CDR1 and CDR2 are SGHDT and YYEEEE. CDR3 sequence: CASSLGWDRGHEQYF. The CDR3 bases are TGTGCCAGCAGCTTGGGATGGGACAGGGGCCACGAGCAGTACTTC.

In DNA form, the CDR3 reads TGTGCCAGCAGCGCCGACGGGACTTCGCTAGAAGAGCAGTTCTTC. Amino acids: CASSADGTSLEEQFF. The rearrangement joins TRBV9 to TRBJ2-1; D perhaps matches TRBD2 (6 bases). V was shortened by 3 bases and J by 10 bases, with 20 bases between the two germline ends. The CDR3 runs to 15 residues. Germline CDR1 SGDLS, CDR2 YYNGEE.